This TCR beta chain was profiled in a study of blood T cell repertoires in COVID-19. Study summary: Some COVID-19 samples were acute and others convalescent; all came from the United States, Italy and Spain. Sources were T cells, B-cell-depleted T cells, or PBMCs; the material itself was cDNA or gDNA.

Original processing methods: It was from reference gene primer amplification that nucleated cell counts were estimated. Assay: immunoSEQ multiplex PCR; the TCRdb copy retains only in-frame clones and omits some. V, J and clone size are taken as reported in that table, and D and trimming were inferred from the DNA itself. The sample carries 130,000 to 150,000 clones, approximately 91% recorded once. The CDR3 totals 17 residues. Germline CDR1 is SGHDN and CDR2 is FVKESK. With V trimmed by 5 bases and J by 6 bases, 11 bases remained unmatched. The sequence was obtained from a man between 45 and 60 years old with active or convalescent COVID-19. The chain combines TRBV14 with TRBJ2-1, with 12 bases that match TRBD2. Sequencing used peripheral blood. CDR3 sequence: CASSILYGLAGLNEQFF. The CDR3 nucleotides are TGTGCCAGCAGCATACTTTACGGACTAGCGGGGCTCAATGAGCAGTTCTTC.